The 3 T cell receptor beta chains in this list originate from one sample, sequenced in a study of lymphopenia after photon versus proton radiotherapy. The repertoire was sequenced with immunoSEQ multiplex PCR; TCRdb's copy has only in-frame clones and lacks some. The table lists 150,000 or so clones, approximately 90% of them singletons. The starting material was peripheral blood, obtained from a patient treated with photon-based radiotherapy. These receptors all come from a man aged 50 or older with gastric cancer.

V gene TRBV19 combines with J gene TRBJ1-2; 8 bases map to TRBD1. Per the germline V gene, CDR1 is LNHDA and CDR2 is SQIVND (reference sequence). V shed 3 bases and J 8 bases; nucleotides not matched to a gene: 5. This CDR3 has 13 amino acids. The chain's CDR3 is CASSMAQGAGYTF. CDR3 in DNA: TGTGCCAGTAGTATGGCTCAGGGGGCAGGCTACACCTTC.

The gene calls are TRBV9 and TRBJ2-1, with TRBD2 matching over 15 bases. The germline V gene has CDR1 SGDLS and CDR2 YYNGEE. The CDR3 runs to 18 residues. V lost 0 bases, J lost 6 bases, and 7 bases stayed unmatched. The CDR3 DNA is TGTGCCAGCAGCGTAGGGACTAGCGGGAGGGCCTATATCAATGAGCAGTTCTTC. Residues: CASSVGTSGRAYINEQFF.

The rearrangement uses TRBV19 and TRBJ1-1; D is ambiguous. The germline CDR1 and CDR2 sequences are LNHDA and SQIVND (reference sequence). The CDR3 is made up of 11 amino acids. Trimming shortened V by 7 bases and J by 8 bases, and 11 bases separated the two germline ends. The CDR3 region has the DNA TGTGCCAGTATAGGGCGGGCAGAAGCTTTCTTT. Its translation is CASIGRAEAFF.